This note documents a single TCR beta chain sequence. This sample stems from a study of circulating and synovial CD4+ cells in juvenile arthritis. This CDR3 is 15 amino acids long. The germline V and J ends were trimmed by 3 bases and 3 bases, with 14 bases remaining between them. Germline lookup yields CDR1 KGHSH and CDR2 LQKENI. Here immunoSEQ multiplex PCR was the method, and the copy in TCRdb shows in-frame clones only, minus some. The data contain around 30,000 clones, about 96% of them singletons. The chain carries TRBV18 and TRBJ1-1, with D possibly being TRBD1 (5 bases). The TCR sequence derives from a human donor with juvenile idiopathic arthritis. Material: CD4+ T cells from blood. CDR3 amino acids: CASSPGLVADTEAFF. CDR3 nucleotides: TGTGCCAGCTCACCGGGGCTGGTCGCTGACACTGAAGCTTTCTTT.